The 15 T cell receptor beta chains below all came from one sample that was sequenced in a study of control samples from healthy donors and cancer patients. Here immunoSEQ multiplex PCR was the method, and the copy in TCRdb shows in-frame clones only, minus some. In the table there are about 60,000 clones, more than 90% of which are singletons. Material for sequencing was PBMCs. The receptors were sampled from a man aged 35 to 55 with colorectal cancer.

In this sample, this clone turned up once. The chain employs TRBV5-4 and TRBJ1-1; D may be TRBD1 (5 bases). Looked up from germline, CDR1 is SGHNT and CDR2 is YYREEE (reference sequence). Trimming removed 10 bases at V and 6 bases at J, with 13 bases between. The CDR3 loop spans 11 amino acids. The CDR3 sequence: CASGGGPEAFF. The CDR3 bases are TGTGCCTCCGGGGGGGGACCTGAAGCTTTCTTT.

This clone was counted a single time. CDR3 coding DNA: TGTGCCAGTAGTATAACTACAGGGGTTGAAGCTAACTATGGCTACACCTTC. Its translation is CASSITTGVEANYGYTF. This chain links TRBV19 with TRBJ1-2, with TRBD1 matching over 7 bases. The V gene end was trimmed by 2 bases and the J gene end by 0 bases; junction bases not matched to a gene: 9. The CDR3 is 17 amino acids. Germline V gives CDR1 LNHDA, CDR2 SQIVND (reference sequence).

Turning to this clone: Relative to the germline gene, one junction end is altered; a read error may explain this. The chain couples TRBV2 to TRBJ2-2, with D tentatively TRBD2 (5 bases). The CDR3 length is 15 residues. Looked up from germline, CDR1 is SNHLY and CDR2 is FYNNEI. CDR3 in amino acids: CASSEDWRSTRELFF. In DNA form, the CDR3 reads TGTGCCAGCAGTGAAGACTGGAGGTCCACCCGGGAGCTGTTTTTT.

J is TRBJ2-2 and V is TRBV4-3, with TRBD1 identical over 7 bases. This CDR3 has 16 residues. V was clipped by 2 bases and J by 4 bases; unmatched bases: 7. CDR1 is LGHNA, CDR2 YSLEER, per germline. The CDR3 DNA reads TGCGCCAGCAGCCAATTGAGGGGGCAAAGCACCGGGGAGCTGTTTTTT. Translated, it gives CASSQLRGQSTGELFF.

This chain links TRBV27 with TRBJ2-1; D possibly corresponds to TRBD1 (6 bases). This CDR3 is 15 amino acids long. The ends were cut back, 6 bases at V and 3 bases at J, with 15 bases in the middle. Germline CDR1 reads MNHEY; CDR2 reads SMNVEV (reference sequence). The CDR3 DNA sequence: TGTGCCAGCAGCTTAGACAGGCCGTACTACAATGAGCAGTTCTTC. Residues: CASSLDRPYYNEQFF.

CDR3: CASRTGTANTEAFF. In nucleotides, the CDR3 is TGTGCCAGCAGGACCGGGACAGCGAACACTGAAGCTTTCTTT. This chain links TRBV6-5 with TRBJ1-1; 7 bases are a match to TRBD1. The CDR3 is made up of 14 amino acids. Germline CDR1 is MNHEY and CDR2 is SVGAGI. The V and J ends lost 6 bases and 1 base, in that order; junction bases with no gene match: 5.

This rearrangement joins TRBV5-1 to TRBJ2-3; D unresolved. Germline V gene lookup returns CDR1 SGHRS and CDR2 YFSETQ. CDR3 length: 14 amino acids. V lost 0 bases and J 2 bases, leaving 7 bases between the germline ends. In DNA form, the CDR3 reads TGCGCCAGCAGCTTGGACTCTGCCACAGATACGCAGTATTTT. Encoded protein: CASSLDSATDTQYF.

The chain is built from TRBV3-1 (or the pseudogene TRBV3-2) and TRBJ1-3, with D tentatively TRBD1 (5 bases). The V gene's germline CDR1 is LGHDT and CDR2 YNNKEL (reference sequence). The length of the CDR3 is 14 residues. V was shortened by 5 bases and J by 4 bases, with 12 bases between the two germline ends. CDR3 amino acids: CASSGASGGNTIYF. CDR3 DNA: TGTGCCAGCAGCGGGGCCTCCGGGGGAAACACCATATATTTT.

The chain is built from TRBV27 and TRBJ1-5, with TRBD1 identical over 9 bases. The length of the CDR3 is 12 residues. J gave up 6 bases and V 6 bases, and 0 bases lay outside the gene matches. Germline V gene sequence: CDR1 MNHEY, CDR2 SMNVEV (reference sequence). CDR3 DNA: TGTGCCAGCAGGGACAGGGGTCAGCCCCAGCATTTT. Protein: CASRDRGQPQHF.

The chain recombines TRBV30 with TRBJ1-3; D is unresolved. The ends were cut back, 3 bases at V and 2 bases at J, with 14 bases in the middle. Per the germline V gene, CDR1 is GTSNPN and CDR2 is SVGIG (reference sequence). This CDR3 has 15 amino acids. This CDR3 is CAWRQGGNAGNTIYF. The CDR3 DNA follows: TGTGCCTGGAGACAAGGAGGGAACGCTGGAAACACCATATATTTT.

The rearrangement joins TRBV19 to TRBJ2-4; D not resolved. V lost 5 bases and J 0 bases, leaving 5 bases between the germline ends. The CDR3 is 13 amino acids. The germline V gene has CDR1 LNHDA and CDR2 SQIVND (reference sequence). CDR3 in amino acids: CASSELAKNIQYF. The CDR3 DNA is TGTGCCAGTAGTGAACTAGCCAAAAACATTCAGTACTTC.

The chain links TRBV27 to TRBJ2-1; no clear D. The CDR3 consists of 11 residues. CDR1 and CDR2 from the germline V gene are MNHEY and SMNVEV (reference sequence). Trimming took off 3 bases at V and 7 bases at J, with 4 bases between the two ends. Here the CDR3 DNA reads TGTGCCAGCAGTTTGCGTAATGAGCAGTTCTTC. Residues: CASSLRNEQFF.

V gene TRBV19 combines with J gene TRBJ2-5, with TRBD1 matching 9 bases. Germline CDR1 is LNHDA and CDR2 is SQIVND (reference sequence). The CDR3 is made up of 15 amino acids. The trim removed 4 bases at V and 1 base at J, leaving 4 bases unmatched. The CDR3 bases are TGTGCCAGTAGTACCTTACAGGGGGCCCAAGAGACCCAGTACTTC. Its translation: CASSTLQGAQETQYF. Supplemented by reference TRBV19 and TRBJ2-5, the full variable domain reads DGGITQSPKYLFRKEGQNVTLSCEQNLNHDAMYWYRQDPGQGLRLIYYSQIVNDFQKGDIAEGYSVSREKKESFPLTVTSAQKNPTAFYLCASSTLQGAQETQYFGPGTRLLVL.

In DNA form, the CDR3 reads TGTGCCAGTAGTATAGCACAGGGGAGTACTGAAGCTTTCTTT. This sequence encodes CASSIAQGSTEAFF. The chain uses TRBV19 and TRBJ1-1; 7 bases agree with TRBD1. Germline values: CDR1 LNHDA, CDR2 SQIVND (reference sequence). This CDR3 region has 14 residues. Unmatched junction bases numbered 4, after V lost 1 base and J lost 5 bases. The full variable domain, with the rest looked up from reference TRBV19 and TRBJ1-1, is DGGITQSPKYLFRKEGQNVTLSCEQNLNHDAMYWYRQDPGQGLRLIYYSQIVNDFQKGDIAEGYSVSREKKESFPLTVTSAQKNPTAFYLCASSIAQGSTEAFFGQGTRLTVV.

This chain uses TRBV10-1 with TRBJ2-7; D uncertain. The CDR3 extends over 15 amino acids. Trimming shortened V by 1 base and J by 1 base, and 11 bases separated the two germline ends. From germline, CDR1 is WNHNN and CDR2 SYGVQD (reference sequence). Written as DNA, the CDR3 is TGCGCCAGCAGTGAGTTCCCTGACATTTCCTACGAGCAGTACTTC. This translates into CASSEFPDISYEQYF.